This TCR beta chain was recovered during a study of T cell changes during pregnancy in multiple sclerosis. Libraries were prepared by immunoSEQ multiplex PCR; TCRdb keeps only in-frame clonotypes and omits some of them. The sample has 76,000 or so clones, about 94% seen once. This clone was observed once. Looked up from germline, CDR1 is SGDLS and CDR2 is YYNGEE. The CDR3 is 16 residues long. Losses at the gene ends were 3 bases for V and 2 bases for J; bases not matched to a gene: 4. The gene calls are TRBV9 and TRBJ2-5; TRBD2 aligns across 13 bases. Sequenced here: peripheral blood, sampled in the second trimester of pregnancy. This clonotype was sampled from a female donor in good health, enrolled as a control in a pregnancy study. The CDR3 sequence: CASSARLAGGQETQYF. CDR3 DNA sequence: TGTGCCAGCAGCGCCCGACTAGCGGGGGGTCAAGAGACCCAGTACTTC.